Below, one TCR beta chain is given with its context. This clone's antigen is unknown. Base qualities were left out, and no much larger clone turns up one base away. The sample comes from a study of T cell responses to AZD1222 COVID-19 vaccine listed by TCRdb under 2021. With regard to the full study: Because spike-specific TCR depth and breadth did not differ between the two schedules, AZD1222 recipients who got a second dose at roughly 4 weeks were pooled with those who got a second dose at roughly 12 weeks. A total of 240 or so trial participants underwent TCR sequencing, of whom under 220 had received two doses of AZD1222 and about 26 had received two doses of the MenACWY control vaccine. Trial participants were enrolled by age into 18-55, 56-69 and 70-plus year subgroups, with 148, 28 and 57 TCR-sequenced participants respectively. What the authors observed across the whole study: Conclusions about previously exposed vaccinees are limited, since just a handful of AZD1222 recipients were seropositive for SARS-CoV-2 at baseline. CD4 TCRs associated with the vaccine covered the entire spike protein, and the dominant responses were in regions 160-218 and 743-854. After two AZD1222 doses, spike-specific TCR breadth and depth were significantly higher than at day 0 and than in MenACWY recipients. Because no samples from the day 14 peak response were available, repertoires could be characterized only after the peak T cell response. Nearly half of unique spike-specific TCRs reportedly recognized epitopes outside regions mutated in the B.1.351 and B.1.1.7 variants. In the small 56-69-year group, the increase in depth fell short of significance, most likely because of low power. Participants were mostly white British, with more females than males. The authors suggested clonal diversity may have been underestimated.

The junction shows trimming of 1 base on V and 4 bases on J, plus 15 bases between the germline ends. The CDR1 and CDR2 encoded by the germline V gene are SGHTA and FQGNSA. Reading from cysteine to phenylalanine, the CDR3 counts 16 amino acids. Of the read, only the CDR3 DNA is kept; its 48 bases are in frame from base 1. The CDR3 regions of human TCRbeta chains were subjected to immunosequencing. The paper's data handling went like this. TCRs in the repertoires were compared against a reference library of SARS-CoV-2-specific TCRs that had been generated with the MIRA antigen-specificity platform. Breadth meant the fraction of unique TCRs that were SARS-CoV-2-associated, whereas depth meant the fraction of total T cells that were SARS-CoV-2-associated. Using the MIRA data, every spike-specific TCR was mapped to the spike region that the TCR reacted to and assigned to either a CD4 or a CD8 class. Log10-transformed breadth and depth values were compared by one-way ANOVA with Sidak's multiple comparisons tests. Sourced from immuneACCESS, this table was stored by TCRdb with only in-frame sequences that have V and J called. A share of the clones is absent; for the studies checked, an unresolved V gene accounts for under half, and the remainder has no known explanation. V, J and clone size are those of that table, while D and trimming were read from the DNA. For this sample there are about 140,000 clones; about 91% appear just once. Around 2.3% of the sample rests with the top ten.

This sample's time point label indicates: baseline before first vaccination. Samples from vaccinated people were obtained from the UK trials COV001 and COV002, which included a single-blind randomized controlled phase 2/3 trial of AZD1222 (ChAdOx1 nCoV-19) in healthy adults. For TCRbeta chain sequencing, PBMC samples were collected from trial participants at day 0 and at day 28 after the second dose. Sequences were derived from peripheral blood, sampled on day 0 of AZD1222 vaccination. The rearranged segments are TRBV7-2 and TRBJ2-3; the D gene is perhaps TRBD2, on 6 matching bases. This receptor was identified in an adult in good health. The CDR3 region has the sequence CASSLGGTGFSDTQYF. The DNA reads as follows: TGTGCCAGCAGCTTAGGGGGGACTGGTTTCTCAGATACGCAGTATTTT.